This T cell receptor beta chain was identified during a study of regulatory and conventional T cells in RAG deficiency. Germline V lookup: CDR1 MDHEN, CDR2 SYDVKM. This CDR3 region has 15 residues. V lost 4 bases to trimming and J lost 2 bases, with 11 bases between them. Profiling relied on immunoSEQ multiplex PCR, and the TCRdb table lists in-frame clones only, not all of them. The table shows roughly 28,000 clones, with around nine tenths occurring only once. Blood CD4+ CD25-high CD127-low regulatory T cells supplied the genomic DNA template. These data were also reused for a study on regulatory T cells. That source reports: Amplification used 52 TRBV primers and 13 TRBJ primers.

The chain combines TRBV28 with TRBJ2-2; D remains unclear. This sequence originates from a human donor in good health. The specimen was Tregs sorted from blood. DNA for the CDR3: TGTGCCAGCAGTTCTTCCAGTTCCAACACCGGGGAGCTGTTTTTT. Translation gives CASSSSSSNTGELFF.